These 2 T cell receptor beta chains were all obtained from the same sample, sequenced in a study of cytomegalovirus exposure and HLA in healthy donors. This table comes from immunoSEQ multiplex PCR, and its TCRdb copy is limited to in-frame clones, with some not included. The sample gives about 260,000 clones, 90% of which show up once; 3.1% is in the top ten. What was sequenced was PBMCs. The origin of the receptors is a woman aged 30 to 39 in good health and CMV-seronegative.

The J gene is TRBJ2-2, the V gene TRBV5-1; 10 nucleotides match TRBD2. The CDR3 contains 17 residues. J was trimmed by 3 bases and V by 4 bases; bases with no gene match: 9. CDR1 SGHRS and CDR2 YFSETQ come from the germline V gene. CDR3 nucleotide sequence: TGCGCCAGCAGCCCACCAACTCTAGCGGGGGACACCGGGGAGCTGTTTTTT. This sequence encodes CASSPPTLAGDTGELFF.

This chain connects TRBV11-3 to TRBJ2-7; D may be TRBD1 (5 bases). The germline V gene encodes CDR1 SGHNT and CDR2 YENEEA. The CDR3 totals 13 residues. V was clipped by 4 bases and J by 5 bases, with 12 bases between them. The CDR3 reads CASSSAGLHEQYF. CDR3 bases: TGTGCCAGCAGCTCGGCAGGGTTACACGAGCAGTACTTC.